This TCR beta chain was recorded in a study of CXCR3-negative and CXCR3-positive naive CD8 T cells. Study outcomes and limitations: More hydrophobic TRB CDR3s occurred in CXCR3-positive than in CXCR3-negative naive cells.

A word on this clonotype: The antigen is not known.

Germline values: CDR1 SEHNR, CDR2 FQNEAQ (reference sequence). The CDR3 contains 15 residues. Researchers sorted roughly 310,000 cells of each CD8+ T cell subset in triplicate. Each TRB cDNA library was prepared by 5' RACE (with UMI labels). TCRdb reprocessed the 5' RACE reads, with one entry per CDR3 protein and no DNA. Its clone listing holds some 120,000 distinct CDR3 sequences. The sequenced sample was naive CXCR3+ CD8+ T cells from blood. Subset reported: CD45RO-CCR7+CD27+CD95- naive CD8+ T cells expressing CXCR3 (TNR3+). The chain carries TRBV7-9 and TRBJ2-5; there is no DNA to check the TCRdb D call of TRBD1. The clonotype comes from a human donor in good health. Some clones in this sample may be carry-over from other donors' samples. CDR3 protein: CASGLSWGLQETQYF.